This TCR beta chain stems from a study of T cell responses to AZD1222 COVID-19 vaccine (TCRdb year 2021). Regarding the research as a whole: AZD1222 recipients whose second dose came at about 4 weeks and those whose second dose came at about 12 weeks were combined into one group, since spike-specific TCR depth and breadth did not differ between the two schedules. TCR sequencing covered fewer than 250 trial participants: 207 given two doses of AZD1222 and about 26 given two doses of MenACWY control vaccine. Trial participants were enrolled by age into 18-55, 56-69 and 70-plus year subgroups, with about 150, 28 and 57 TCR-sequenced participants respectively. Overall results and qualifications from the work: A significant rise in spike-specific TCR breadth and depth was observed after two AZD1222 doses relative to day 0 and relative to MenACWY recipients. The 56-69-year group was small, and its depth increase did not reach significance, likely because of low power. Vaccine-associated CD4 TCRs spanned the whole spike protein, with dominant responses in regions 160-218 and 743-854. Reportedly, close to half of the unique spike-specific TCRs recognized epitopes lying outside the regions that are mutated in the B.1.351 and B.1.1.7 variants. Participants were mostly white British, with more females than males. The authors suggested clonal diversity may have been underestimated. Conclusions about previously exposed vaccinees are limited, since just six AZD1222 recipients were seropositive for SARS-CoV-2 at baseline. Because no samples from the day 14 peak response were available, repertoires could be characterized only after the peak T cell response.

Sample time point, as interpreted from the label and publication: baseline before first vaccination. The vaccinee samples were drawn from two UK trials, COV001 and COV002, one of which was a single-blind randomized controlled phase 2/3 trial testing AZD1222 (ChAdOx1 nCoV-19) in healthy adults. For TCRbeta chain sequencing, PBMC samples from trial participants were taken at day 0 and at day 28 after the second dose. Of note for this clone: No antigen is known for it. Within one base of it there is no much larger clone, and no base qualities were kept.

Unmatched junction bases come to 7, with V trimmed by 4 bases and J by 2 bases. According to the germline V gene, CDR1 reads SGHTA and CDR2 reads FQGNSA. Including cysteine and phenylalanine, the CDR3 has 16 amino acids. This entry keeps only the CDR3 DNA: 48 bases, framed from base 1. The CDR3 regions of human TCRbeta chains were analyzed by immunosequencing. Per the original workflow: TCRs in the repertoires were matched against a reference library of SARS-CoV-2-specific TCRs that had been generated with the MIRA antigen-specificity platform. Breadth meant the fraction of unique TCRs that were SARS-CoV-2-associated, whereas depth meant the fraction of total T cells that were SARS-CoV-2-associated. Using the MIRA data, each spike-specific TCR was assigned both to the spike region to which the TCR was reactive and to a CD4 or CD8 class. Log10-transformed breadth and depth values were compared by one-way ANOVA with Sidak's multiple comparisons tests. TCRdb carries this immuneACCESS record with in-frame sequences only. Its versions omit some clonotypes, under half of them owing to an unresolved V gene in the studies checked, with the rest unexplained. V and J calls and clone size follow that table, whereas D and trimming were derived from the DNA. This sample holds 150,000 to 180,000 clones; around nine tenths were observed only once. The ten most abundant clones make up approximately 17% of the sample.

This TCR was recovered from an adult in good health. Sequenced here: peripheral blood, sampled on day 0 of AZD1222 vaccination. The V and J segments used are TRBV7-2 and TRBJ1-3, and TRBD1 aligns with 8 junction nucleotides. Here is the DNA: TGTGCCAGCAGCTCCCCTCGACAGGGGCCTGGAAACACCATATATTTT. Translated, this is CASSSPRQGPGNTIYF. With the rest looked up from the reference TRBV7-2 and TRBJ1-3 genes rather than sequenced, the full variable domain is GAGVSQSPSNKVTEKGKDVELRCDPISGHTALYWYRQSLGQGLEFLIYFQGNSAPDKSGLPSDRFSAERTGGSVSTLTIQRTQQEDSAVYLCASSSPRQGPGNTIYFGEGSWLTVV.